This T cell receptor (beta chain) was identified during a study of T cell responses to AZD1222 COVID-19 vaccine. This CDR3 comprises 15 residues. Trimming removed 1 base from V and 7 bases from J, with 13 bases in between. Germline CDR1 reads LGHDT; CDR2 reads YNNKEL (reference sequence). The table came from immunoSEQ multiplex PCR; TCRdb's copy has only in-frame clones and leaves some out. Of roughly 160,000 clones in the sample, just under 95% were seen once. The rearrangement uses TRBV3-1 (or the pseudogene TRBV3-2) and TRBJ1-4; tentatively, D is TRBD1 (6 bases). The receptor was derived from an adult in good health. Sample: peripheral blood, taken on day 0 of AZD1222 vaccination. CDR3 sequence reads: CASSQAGGISEKLFF. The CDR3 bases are TGTGCCAGCAGCCAAGCGGGGGGCATCTCTGAAAAACTGTTTTTT.